This TCR beta chain was retrieved from a study of blood T cells in healthy people across ages. Study outcomes and limitations: A roughly linear age-dependent decrease characterized TCR beta diversity per million T cells. It was held that the diversity estimates obtained from one million T cells were underestimates.

Each donor was a healthy Caucasian individual from Russia, aged roughly 6 to 90. Of note for this clonotype: Its antigen remains unknown.

The germline V and J ends were trimmed by 6 bases and 0 bases, with 12 bases remaining between them. The CDR3 runs to 14 residues. Per germline, CDR1 DFQATT and CDR2 SNEGSKA (reference sequence). With a J-beta primer mix and a sample-barcoded 5' primer, a second PCR ran about 6 to 11 cycles. CDR3-containing paired-end reads numbering at least 2.5 million came from each sample. Using its own MiXCR run on the 5' RACE reads, TCRdb lists one record per CDR3 protein. This sample carries some 1.6 million distinct CDR3 sequences, about 35% of them seen once, and the ten largest clones take approximately 10%.

Material for sequencing was blood. V and J are TRBV20-1 and TRBJ2-4, with D unresolved. The sequence came from a woman aged 25 to 39 in good health. The CDR3 protein is CSALRPLAKNIQYF. The CDR3, as DNA: TGCAGTGCCCTCCGGCCACTAGCCAAAAACATTCAGTACTTC.